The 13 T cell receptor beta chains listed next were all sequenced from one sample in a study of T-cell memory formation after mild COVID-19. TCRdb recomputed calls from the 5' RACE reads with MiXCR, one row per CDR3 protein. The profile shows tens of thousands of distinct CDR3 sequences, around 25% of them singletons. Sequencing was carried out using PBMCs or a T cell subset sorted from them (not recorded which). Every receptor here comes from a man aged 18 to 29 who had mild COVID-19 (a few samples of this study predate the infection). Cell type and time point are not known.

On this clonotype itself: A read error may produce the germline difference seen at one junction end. This CDR3 reads CASSVPFGHLIF. The DNA of the CDR3 is TGTGCCAGCAGCGTACCTTTCGGCCATCTCATCTTC. The V gene is TRBV9, the J gene TRBJ2-1; no clear D gene. From germline, CDR1 is SGDLS and CDR2 YYNGEE. The CDR3 runs to 12 residues.

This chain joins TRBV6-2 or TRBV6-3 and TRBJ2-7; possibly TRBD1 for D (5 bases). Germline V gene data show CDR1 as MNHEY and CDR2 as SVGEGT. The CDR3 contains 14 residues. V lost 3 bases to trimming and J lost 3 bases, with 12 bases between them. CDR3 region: CASSYRQGDYEQYV. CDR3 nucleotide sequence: TGTGCCAGCAGTTATAGACAAGGGGACTACGAGCAGTACGTC.

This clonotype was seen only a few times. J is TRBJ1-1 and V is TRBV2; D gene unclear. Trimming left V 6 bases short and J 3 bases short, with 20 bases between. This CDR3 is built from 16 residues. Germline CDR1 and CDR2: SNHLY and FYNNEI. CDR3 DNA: TGTGCCAGCAGAGAATTTGCGTGGGTTATACACACTGAAGCTTTCTTT. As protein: CASREFAWVIHTEAFF.

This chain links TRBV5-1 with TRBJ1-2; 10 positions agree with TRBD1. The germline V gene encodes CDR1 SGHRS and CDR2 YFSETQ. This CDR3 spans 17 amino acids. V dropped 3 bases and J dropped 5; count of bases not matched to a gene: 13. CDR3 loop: CASSSLPETGGSYGYTF. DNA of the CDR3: TGCGCCAGCAGCTCCCTCCCCGAGACAGGGGGCTCGTATGGCTACACCTTC.

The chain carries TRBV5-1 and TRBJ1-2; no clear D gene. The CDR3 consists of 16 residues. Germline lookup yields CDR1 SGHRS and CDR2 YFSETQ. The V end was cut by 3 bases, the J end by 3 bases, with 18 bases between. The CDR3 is CASSSGDERPYYGYTF. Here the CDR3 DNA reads TGCGCCAGCAGCTCCGGGGATGAACGGCCCTACTATGGCTACACCTTC.

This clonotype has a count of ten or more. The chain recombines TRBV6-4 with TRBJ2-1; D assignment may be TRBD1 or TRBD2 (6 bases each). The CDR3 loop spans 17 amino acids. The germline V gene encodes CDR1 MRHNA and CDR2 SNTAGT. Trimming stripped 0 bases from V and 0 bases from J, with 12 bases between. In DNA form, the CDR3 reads TGTGCCAGCAGTGACTCGCACGAGGGGGGCTCCTACAATGAGCAGTTCTTC. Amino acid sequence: CASSDSHEGGSYNEQFF.

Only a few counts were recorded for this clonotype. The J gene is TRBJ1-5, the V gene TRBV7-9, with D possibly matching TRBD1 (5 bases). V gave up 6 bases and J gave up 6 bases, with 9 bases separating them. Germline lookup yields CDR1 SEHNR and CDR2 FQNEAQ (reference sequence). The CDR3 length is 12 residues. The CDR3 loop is CASRWGSQPQHF. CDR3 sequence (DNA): TGTGCCAGCAGGTGGGGGAGTCAGCCCCAGCATTTT.

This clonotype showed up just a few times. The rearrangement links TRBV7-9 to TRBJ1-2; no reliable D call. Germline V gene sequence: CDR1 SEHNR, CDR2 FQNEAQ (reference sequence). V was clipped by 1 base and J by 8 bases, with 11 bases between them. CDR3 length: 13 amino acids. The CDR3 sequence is CASSLVLLLGYTF. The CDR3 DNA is TGTGCCAGCAGCTTAGTTCTGTTATTGGGCTACACCTTC. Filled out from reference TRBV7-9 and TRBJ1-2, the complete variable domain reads DTGVSQNPRHKITKRGQNVTFRCDPISEHNRLYWYRQTLGQGPEFLTYFQNEAQLEKSRLLSDRFSAERPKGSFSTLEIQRTEQGDSAMYLCASSLVLLLGYTFGSGTRLTVV.

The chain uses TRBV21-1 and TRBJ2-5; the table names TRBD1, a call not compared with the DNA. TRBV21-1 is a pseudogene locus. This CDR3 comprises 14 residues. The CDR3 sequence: CASIAGPGVETQYF. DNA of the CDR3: TGTGCCAGCATTGCCGGGCCTGGGGTGGAGACCCAGTACTTC.

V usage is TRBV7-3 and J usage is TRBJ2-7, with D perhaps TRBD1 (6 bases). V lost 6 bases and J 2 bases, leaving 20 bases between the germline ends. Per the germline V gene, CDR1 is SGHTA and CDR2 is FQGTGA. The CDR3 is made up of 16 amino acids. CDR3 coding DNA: TGTGCCAGCAGGCGACAGGTAAATCGGATGCCCTACGAGCAGTACTTC. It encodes CASRRQVNRMPYEQYF.

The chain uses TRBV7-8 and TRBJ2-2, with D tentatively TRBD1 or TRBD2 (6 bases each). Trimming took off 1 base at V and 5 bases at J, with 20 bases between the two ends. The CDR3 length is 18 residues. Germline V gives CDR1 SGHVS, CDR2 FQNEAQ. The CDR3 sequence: CASSLGVVDGGQTGELFF. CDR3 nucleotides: TGTGCCAGCAGCTTAGGGGTCGTTGACGGGGGCCAGACCGGGGAGCTGTTTTTT.

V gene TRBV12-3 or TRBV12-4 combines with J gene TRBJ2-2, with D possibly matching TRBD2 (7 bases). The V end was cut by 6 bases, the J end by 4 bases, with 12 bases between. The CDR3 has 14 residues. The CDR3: CASRGGGGTGELFF. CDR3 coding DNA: TGTGCCAGCAGAGGGGGGGGCGGCACCGGGGAGCTGTTTTTT.

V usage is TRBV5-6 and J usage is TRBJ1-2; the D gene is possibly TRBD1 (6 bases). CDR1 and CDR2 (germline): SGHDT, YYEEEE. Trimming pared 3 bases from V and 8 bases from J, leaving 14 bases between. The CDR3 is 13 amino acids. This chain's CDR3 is CASSWGAERGYTF. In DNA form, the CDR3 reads TGTGCCAGCAGCTGGGGGGCAGAGCGGGGCTACACCTTC.